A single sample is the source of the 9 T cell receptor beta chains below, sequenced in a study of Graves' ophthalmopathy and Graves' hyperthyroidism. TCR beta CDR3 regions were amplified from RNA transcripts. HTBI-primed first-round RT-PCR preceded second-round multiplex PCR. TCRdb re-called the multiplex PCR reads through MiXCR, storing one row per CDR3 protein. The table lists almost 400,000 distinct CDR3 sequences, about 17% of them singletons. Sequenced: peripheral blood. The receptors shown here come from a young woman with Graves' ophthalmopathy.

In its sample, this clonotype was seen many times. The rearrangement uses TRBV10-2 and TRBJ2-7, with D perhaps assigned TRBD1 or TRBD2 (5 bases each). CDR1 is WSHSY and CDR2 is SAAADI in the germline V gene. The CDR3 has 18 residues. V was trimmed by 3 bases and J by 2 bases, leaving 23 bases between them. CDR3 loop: CASSDPAGIGNRPYEQYF. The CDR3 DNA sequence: TGCGCCAGCAGTGATCCAGCAGGGATCGGGAATCGACCCTACGAGCAGTACTTC.

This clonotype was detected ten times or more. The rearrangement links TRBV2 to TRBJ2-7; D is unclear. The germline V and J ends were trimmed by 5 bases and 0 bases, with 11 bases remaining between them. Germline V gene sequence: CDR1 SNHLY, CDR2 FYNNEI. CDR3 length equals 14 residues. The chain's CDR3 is CASSTRTHSYEQYF. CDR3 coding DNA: TGTGCCAGCAGTACTCGGACGCACTCCTACGAGCAGTACTTC.

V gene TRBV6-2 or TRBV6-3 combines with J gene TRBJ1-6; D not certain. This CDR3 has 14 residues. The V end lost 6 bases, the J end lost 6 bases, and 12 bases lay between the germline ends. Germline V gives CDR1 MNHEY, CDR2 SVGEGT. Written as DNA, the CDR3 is TGTGCCAGCAGCTCGGACCGTTCTAATTCACCCCTCCACTTT. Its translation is CASSSDRSNSPLHF.

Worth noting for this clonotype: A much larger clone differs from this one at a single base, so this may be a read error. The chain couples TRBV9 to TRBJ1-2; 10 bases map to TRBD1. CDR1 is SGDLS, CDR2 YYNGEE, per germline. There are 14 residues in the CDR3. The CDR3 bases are TGTGCCAGCAAATCGACAGGGGGCAACTATTGCTACACCTTC. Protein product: CASKSTGGNYCYTF.

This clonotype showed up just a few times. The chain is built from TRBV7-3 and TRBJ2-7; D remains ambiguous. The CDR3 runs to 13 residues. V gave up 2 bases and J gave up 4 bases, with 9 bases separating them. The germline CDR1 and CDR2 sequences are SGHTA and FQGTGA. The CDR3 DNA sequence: TGTGCCAGCAGCTTACAACCAGAGTACGAGCAGTACTTC. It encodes CASSLQPEYEQYF.

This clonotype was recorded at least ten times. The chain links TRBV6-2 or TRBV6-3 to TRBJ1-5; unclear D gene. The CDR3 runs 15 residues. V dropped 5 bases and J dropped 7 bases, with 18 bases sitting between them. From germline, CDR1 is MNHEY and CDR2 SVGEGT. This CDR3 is CASSNSVPRDQPQHF. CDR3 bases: TGTGCCAGCAGTAATTCGGTCCCCCGAGACCAGCCCCAGCATTTT.

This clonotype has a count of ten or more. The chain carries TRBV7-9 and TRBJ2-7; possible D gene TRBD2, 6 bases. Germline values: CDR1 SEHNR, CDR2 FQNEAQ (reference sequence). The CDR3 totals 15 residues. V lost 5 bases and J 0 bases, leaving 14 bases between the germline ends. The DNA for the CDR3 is TGTGCCAGCAGCACCCGGCGGGAAGGCTCCTACGAGCAGTACTTC. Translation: CASSTRREGSYEQYF.

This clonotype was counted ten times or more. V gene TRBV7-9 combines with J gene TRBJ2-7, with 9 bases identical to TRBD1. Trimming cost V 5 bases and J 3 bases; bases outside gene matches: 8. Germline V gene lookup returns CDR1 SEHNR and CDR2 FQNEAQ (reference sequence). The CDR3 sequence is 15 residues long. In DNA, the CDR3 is TGTGCCAGCAGCGTGAACAGGGGGCGCAGCTACGAGCAGTACTTC. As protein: CASSVNRGRSYEQYF.

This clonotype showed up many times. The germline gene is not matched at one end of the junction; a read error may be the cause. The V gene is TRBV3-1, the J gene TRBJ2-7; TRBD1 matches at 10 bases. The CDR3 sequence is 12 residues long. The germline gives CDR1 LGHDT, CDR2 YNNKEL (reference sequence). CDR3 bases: TGTGCCAGCAGCAAGGACAGGGGGGCTTCACACTTC. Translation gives CASSKDRGASHF.